This T cell receptor (beta chain) was recorded in a study of blood T cells in healthy people across ages. CDR1 is SGHVS and CDR2 is FQNEAQ in the germline V gene. V lost 4 bases and J 0 bases, leaving 10 bases between the germline ends. The CDR3 has 15 residues. The authors ran a second PCR of roughly 7 to 11 cycles using a sample-barcoded 5' primer and a J-beta primer mix. One entry per CDR3 protein, called by TCRdb with MiXCR from the 5' RACE reads. The sample shows about 1.8 million distinct CDR3 sequences, approximately 50% of them seen only once. The receptor's source is a middle-aged woman in good health. The V gene is TRBV7-8, the J gene TRBJ2-1, with D perhaps matching TRBD1 (6 bases). Sequencing was carried out using blood. The CDR3 nucleotides read TGTGCCAGCAGCTCCGGACAGCTCTCCTACAATGAGCAGTTCTTC. Amino acids: CASSSGQLSYNEQFF. Complete variable domain (other parts from reference TRBV7-8 and TRBJ2-1): GAGVSQSPRYKVAKRGQDVALRCDPISGHVSLFWYQQALGQGPEFLTYFQNEAQLDKSGLPSDRFFAERPEGSVSTLKIQRTQQEDSAVYLCASSSGQLSYNEQFFGPGTRLTVL.